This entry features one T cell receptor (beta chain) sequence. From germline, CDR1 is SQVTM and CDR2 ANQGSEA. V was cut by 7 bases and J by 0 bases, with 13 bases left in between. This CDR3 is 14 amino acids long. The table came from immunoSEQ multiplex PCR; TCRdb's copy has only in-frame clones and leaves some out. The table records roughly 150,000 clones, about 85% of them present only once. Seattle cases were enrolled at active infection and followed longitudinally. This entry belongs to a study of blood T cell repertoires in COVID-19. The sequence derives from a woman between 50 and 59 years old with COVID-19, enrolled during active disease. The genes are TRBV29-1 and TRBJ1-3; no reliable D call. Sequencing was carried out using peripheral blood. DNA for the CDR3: TGCAGCGCCCTAATAGGAGGCTCTGGAAACACCATATATTTT. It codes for CSALIGGSGNTIYF.